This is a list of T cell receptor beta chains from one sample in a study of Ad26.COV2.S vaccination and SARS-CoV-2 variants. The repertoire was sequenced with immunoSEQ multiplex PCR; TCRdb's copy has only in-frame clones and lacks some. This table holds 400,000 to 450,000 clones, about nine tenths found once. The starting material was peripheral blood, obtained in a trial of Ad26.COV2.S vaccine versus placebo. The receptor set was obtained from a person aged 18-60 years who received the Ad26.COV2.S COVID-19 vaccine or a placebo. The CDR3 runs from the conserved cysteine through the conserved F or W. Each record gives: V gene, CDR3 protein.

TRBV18	CASSPPDGPDAKNIQYF
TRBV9	CASSVGDSGDTGELFF
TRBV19	CASSTAQGRQPQHF
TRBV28	CASSLNRARGQPQHF
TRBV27	CASSSLAGGLTDTQYF
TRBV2	CASSDRASYEQYF
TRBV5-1	CASSLDQQETQYF
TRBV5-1	CASSFVQNTEAFF
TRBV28	CASSWGQGASYNSPLHF
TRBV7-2	CASSHGLAGGPQETQYF
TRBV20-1	CSAREDYEQYF
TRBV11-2	CASSLDTHQPQHF
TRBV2	CASSQDRGSEKLFF
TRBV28	CASSFGTTNTGELFF
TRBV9	CASRLKLLRDTYEQYF
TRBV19	CASRMNRDRQETQYF
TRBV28	CASSPRPGTEAFF
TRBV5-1	CASSSRGVAGELFF
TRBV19	CASSIQGAPSVSGYTF
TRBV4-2	CASSQDPKMGQADTEAFF
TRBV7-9	CASSPHSAGVSYEQYF
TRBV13	CASSLGTAYEQYF
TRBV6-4	CASSDSKGTEAFF
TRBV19	CASSSQWRESSSNQPQHF
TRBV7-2	CASSLGPDPYEQYF
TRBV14	CASSQDSLDILYGYTF
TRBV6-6	CASKTGGENSPLHF
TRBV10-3	CAIRPGTRNTGELFF
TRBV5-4	CASSSPLAATDTQYF
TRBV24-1	CATSDLDRTPGNEQFF
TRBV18	CASSPRARTRGETQYF
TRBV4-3	CASSPGLANNEQFF
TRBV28	CASSLVRQETQYF
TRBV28	CASRNLNEQFF